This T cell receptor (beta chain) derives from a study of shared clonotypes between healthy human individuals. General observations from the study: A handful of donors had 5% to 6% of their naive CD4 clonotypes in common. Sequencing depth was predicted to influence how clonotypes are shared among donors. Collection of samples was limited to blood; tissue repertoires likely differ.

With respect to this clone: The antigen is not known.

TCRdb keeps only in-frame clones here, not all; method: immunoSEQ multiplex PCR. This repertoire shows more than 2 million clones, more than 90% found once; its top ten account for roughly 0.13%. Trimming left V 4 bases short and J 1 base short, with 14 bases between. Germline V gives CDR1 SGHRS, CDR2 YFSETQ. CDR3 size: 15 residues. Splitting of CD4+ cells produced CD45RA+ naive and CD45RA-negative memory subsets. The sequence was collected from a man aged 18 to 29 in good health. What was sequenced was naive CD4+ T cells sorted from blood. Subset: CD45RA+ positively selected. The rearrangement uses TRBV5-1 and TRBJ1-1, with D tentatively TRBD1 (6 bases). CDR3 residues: CASSAYRAGNTEAFF. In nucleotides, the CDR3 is TGCGCCAGCAGCGCCTACAGGGCCGGGAACACTGAAGCTTTCTTT.